This record covers a single T cell receptor beta chain. It was with 60 Vbeta and 13 Jbeta primers that the PCR ran. This table comes from immunoSEQ multiplex PCR, and its TCRdb copy is limited to in-frame clones, with some not included. The sample includes nearly 110,000 clones, over 55% of them seen just once. The record originates from a study of cytomegalovirus exposure and HLA in healthy donors. The V gene's germline CDR1 is SNHLY and CDR2 FYNNEI. V was pared by 4 bases and J by 7 bases, with 3 bases of the junction left unmatched. The CDR3 has 15 residues. Specimen: PBMCs. The chain is built from TRBV2 and TRBJ2-1, with 14 bases matching TRBD2. The clonotype originates from a female donor in good health and CMV-seronegative. CDR3 region: CASSGGLAGGNEQFF. In DNA, the CDR3 is TGTGCCAGCAGTGGCGGACTAGCGGGAGGAAATGAGCAGTTCTTC.